Listed below are T cell receptor beta chains from one sample, sequenced in a study of T cell repertoires in cytomegalovirus infection. These receptors have no identified antigens. Using its own MiXCR run on the reads, TCRdb lists one record per CDR3 protein. The sample comprises some 800,000 distinct CDR3 sequences, 25% to 30% of which are singletons, and about 12% rests with the top ten. The sequencing here drew on cultured CD8+ T cells from PBMCs, taken from culture after CMV antigen stimulation. The source is a human donor in good health (CMV status not recorded). Some clones in this sample may be carry-over from other donors' samples. Each CDR3 is given with its conserved first and last residue. A D gene is named only where the DNA matches it firmly. Size tells how often a clone was seen (once, few, many) or the class of an expanded clone, and some rows leave it out.

v_gene	abundance	j_gene	len	d_gene	CDR3aa	CDR3nt
TRBV10-3	NA	TRBJ2-2	14	NA	CAISEVVGNGELFF	TGTGCCATCAGTGAGGTGGTGGGGAACGGGGAGCTGTTTTTT
TRBV6-1	NA	TRBJ1-2	14	TRBD1	CASSPRTGYYGYTF	TGTGCCAGCAGCCCCCGGACAGGGTACTATGGCTACACCTTC
TRBV7-3	few	TRBJ2-1	14	NA	CASSPVGSYNEQFF	TGTGCCAGCAGCCCCGTCGGCTCCTACAATGAGCAGTTCTTC
TRBV5-1	few	TRBJ1-6	16	NA	CASSLDRSASNSPLHF	TGCGCCAGCAGCTTGGACAGAAGTGCGAGTAATTCACCCCTCCACTTT
TRBV12-3/TRBV12-4	few	TRBJ1-6	15	TRBD1	CASSHPPGGGPPLHF	TGTGCCAGCAGCCACCCCCCCGGAGGGGGCCCACCCCTCCACTTT
TRBV6-6	once	TRBJ1-1	16	TRBD1	CASSYGRTGANTEAFF	TGTGCCAGCAGTTACGGCCGTACAGGGGCGAACACTGAAGCTTTCTTT
TRBV7-9	NA	TRBJ2-1	15	NA	CASSLILGKNNEQFF	TGTGCCAGCAGCTTAATTCTGGGCAAGAACAATGAGCAGTTCTTC
TRBV7-6	many	TRBJ2-1	14	TRBD1	CASSLTDRGRVQFF	TGTGCCAGCAGCTTAACGGACAGGGGGCGCGTGCAGTTCTTC
TRBV6-5	few	TRBJ2-7	15	TRBD2	CASSYGAGAGNEQYF	TGTGCCAGCAGTTACGGAGCGGGGGCAGGGAACGAGCAGTACTTC
TRBV7-9	NA	TRBJ2-6	16	NA	CASSLISGSGANVLTF	TGTGCCAGCAGCTTAATCTCCGGCTCTGGGGCCAACGTCCTGACTTTC
TRBV19	few	TRBJ1-2	16	NA	CASSPRGQLANYGYTF	TGTGCCAGTAGTCCTCGAGGGCAGTTAGCTAACTATGGCTACACCTTC
TRBV7-2	many	TRBJ1-1	12	NA	CASSQDGSRAFF	TGTGCCAGCAGCCAGGACGGGTCTCGAGCTTTCTTT
TRBV5-1	once	TRBJ2-4	15	NA	CASSLEKGIVDIQYF	TGCGCCAGCAGCTTGGAAAAGGGTATCGTGGACATTCAGTACTTC
TRBV12-5	NA	TRBJ2-4	14	TRBD1	CASGPQGATDIQYF	TGTGCTAGTGGTCCCCAGGGGGCGACGGACATTCAGTACTTC
TRBV11-1	NA	TRBJ1-1	16	TRBD1	CASSLLGQGLNTEAFF	TGTGCCAGCAGCTTACTGGGACAGGGGTTGAACACTGAAGCTTTCTTT
TRBV28	once	TRBJ2-4	17	NA	CASSPTFILDGKNIQYF	TGTGCCAGCAGCCCTACCTTTATTTTGGACGGCAAAAACATTCAGTACTTC
TRBV13	NA	TRBJ2-4	15	TRBD1	CASSSRGRAKNIQYF	TGTGCCAGCAGCTCCAGGGGGCGAGCCAAAAACATTCAGTACTTC
TRBV7-3	NA	TRBJ1-6	17	TRBD1	CASSSTGGFPNNSPLHF	TGTGCCAGCAGCTCGACAGGGGGCTTCCCCAATAATTCACCCCTCCACTTT
TRBV7-9	NA	TRBJ1-2	15	NA	CASSLGQELSYGYTF	TGTGCCAGCAGCTTAGGACAGGAGCTTTCCTATGGCTACACCTTC
TRBV7-2	many	TRBJ1-2	13	NA	CASSFGRIYGYTF	TGTGCCAGCAGCTTTGGACGGATATATGGCTACACCTTC
TRBV4-1	NA	TRBJ2-1	17	NA	CASSQGSTGTVFNEQFF	TGCGCCAGCAGCCAAGGGAGTACAGGCACCGTTTTCAATGAGCAGTTCTTC
TRBV4-1	NA	TRBJ2-1	17	TRBD2	CASSQTSGGISYNEQFF	TGCGCCAGCAGCCAAACTAGCGGGGGCATCTCCTACAATGAGCAGTTCTTC
TRBV18	NA	TRBJ2-3	16	NA	CVSSPRPGRKTDTQYF	TGTGTCAGCTCACCACGCCCGGGAAGGAAGACAGATACGCAGTATTTT
TRBV19	once	TRBJ2-3	17	TRBD1	CASSILGTGSEADTQYF	TGTGCCAGTAGTATTCTGGGGACAGGGAGTGAGGCAGATACGCAGTATTTT
TRBV2	NA	TRBJ2-1	16	NA	CASSEGSVGFYNEQFF	TGTGCCAGCAGTGAGGGCTCCGTCGGCTTTTACAATGAGCAGTTCTTC
TRBV4-1	NA	TRBJ2-1	11	NA	CASSQVHEQFF	TGCGCCAGCAGCCAAGTTCATGAGCAGTTCTTC
TRBV12-3/TRBV12-4	few	TRBJ1-4	15	NA	CASRAPGQKREKLFF	TGTGCCAGCAGGGCCCCCGGACAAAAACGTGAAAAACTGTTTTTT
TRBV27	few	TRBJ2-1	13	NA	CASGLGTRDEQFF	TGTGCCAGCGGTCTCGGGACCAGGGATGAGCAGTTCTTC
TRBV25-1	NA	TRBJ1-5	14	NA	CASSELLSNQPQHF	TGTGCCAGCAGTGAATTGTTAAGCAATCAGCCCCAGCATTTT
TRBV27	NA	TRBJ1-2	16	TRBD1	CASSSGTGAGYYGYTF	TGTGCCAGCAGTTCAGGGACAGGGGCAGGCTACTATGGCTACACCTTC